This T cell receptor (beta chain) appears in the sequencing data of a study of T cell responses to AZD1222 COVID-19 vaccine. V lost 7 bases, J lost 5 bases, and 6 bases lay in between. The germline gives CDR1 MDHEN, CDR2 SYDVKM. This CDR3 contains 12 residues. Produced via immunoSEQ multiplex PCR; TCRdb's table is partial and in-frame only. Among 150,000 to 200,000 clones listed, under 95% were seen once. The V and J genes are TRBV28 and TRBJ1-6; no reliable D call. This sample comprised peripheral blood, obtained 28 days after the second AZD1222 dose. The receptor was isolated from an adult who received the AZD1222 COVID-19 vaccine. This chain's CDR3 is CASTENNSPLHF. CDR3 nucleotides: TGTGCCAGCACTGAAAATAATTCACCCCTCCACTTT.